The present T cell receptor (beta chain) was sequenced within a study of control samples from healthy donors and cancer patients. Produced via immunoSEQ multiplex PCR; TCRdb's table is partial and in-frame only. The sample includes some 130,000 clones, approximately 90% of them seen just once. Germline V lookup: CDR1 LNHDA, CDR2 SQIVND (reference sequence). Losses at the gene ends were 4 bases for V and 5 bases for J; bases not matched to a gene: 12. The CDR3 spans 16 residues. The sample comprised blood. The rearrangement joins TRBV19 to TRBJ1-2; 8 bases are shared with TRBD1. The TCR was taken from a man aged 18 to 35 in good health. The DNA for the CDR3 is TGTGCCAGTAGTAGTCAAATCAGGGGGCGCATGTATGGCTACACCTTC. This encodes CASSSQIRGRMYGYTF.